These 25 T cell receptor beta chains were sequenced from one sample in a study of T cells after posttransplantation cyclophosphamide. TCRdb keeps only in-frame clones here, not all; method: immunoSEQ multiplex PCR. The specimen has tens of thousands of clones, none found just once. The sequencing sample was made of PBMCs. These receptors were taken from a man aged 30 to 39 in good health and a related stem cell transplant donor.

This clone was detected ten times or more. J is TRBJ1-1 and V is TRBV5-5; weak D call: TRBD1 (6 bases). The CDR3 length is 16 residues. Between the trimmed V and J ends, which lost 4 bases and 5 bases, there was a span of 21 bases. Per the germline V gene, CDR1 is SGHKS and CDR2 is YYEKEE (reference sequence). Here the CDR3 reads CASSPTGTTGRTEAFF. Here the CDR3 DNA reads TGTGCCAGCAGCCCGACAGGCACAACGGGAAGAACTGAAGCTTTCTTT. Full variable domain (missing parts from reference TRBV5-5 and TRBJ1-1): DAGVTQSPTHLIKTRGQQVTLRCSPISGHKSVSWYQQVLGQGPQFIFQYYEKEERGRGNFPDRFSARQFPNYSSELNVNALLLGDSALYLCASSPTGTTGRTEAFFGQGTRLTVV.

This clone was observed at least ten times. The chain uses TRBV5-6 and TRBJ1-5, with TRBD1 identical over 8 bases. CDR3 length equals 16 residues. Per the germline V gene, CDR1 is SGHDT and CDR2 is YYEEEE. J was trimmed by 0 bases and V by 0 bases; bases with no gene match: 2. CDR3 sequence reads: CASSLDRGNSNQPQHF. The CDR3 nucleotides are TGTGCCAGCAGCTTGGACAGGGGGAATAGCAATCAGCCCCAGCATTTT.

This clone has a count of ten or more. The chain has TRBV7-2 and TRBJ1-4; D not certain. This CDR3 is built from 15 residues. Germline loops: CDR1 SGHTA, CDR2 FQGNSA. With 1 base removed from V and 4 bases from J, the gap between germline ends came to 10 bases. The CDR3 DNA is TGTGCCAGCAGCTTAGATGCGGGTTATAATGAAAAACTGTTTTTT. This codes for CASSLDAGYNEKLFF.

The V gene is TRBV24-1, the J gene TRBJ2-5, with TRBD1 identical over 10 bases. Losses at the gene ends were 4 bases for V and 4 bases for J; bases not matched to a gene: 5. Germline V lookup: CDR1 KGHDR, CDR2 SFDVKD. The CDR3 has 15 amino acids. The CDR3 coding sequence is TGTGCCACCAGTGACCTCGACAGGGGGCTAGAGACCCAGTACTTC. This gives the protein CATSDLDRGLETQYF.

In its sample, this clone was seen many times. The chain joins TRBV6-2 or TRBV6-3 to TRBJ1-4; 8 bases are shared with TRBD1. Germline V gene data show CDR1 as MNHEY and CDR2 as SVGEGT. J was trimmed by 7 bases and V by 8 bases; bases with no gene match: 12. CDR3 length: 15 residues. The CDR3 loop reads CASHHAGTGGEKLFF. The CDR3 nucleotides read TGTGCCAGCCACCACGCCGGGACAGGTGGTGAAAAACTGTTTTTT.

This clone was recorded at least ten times. The chain recombines TRBV6-5 with TRBJ1-5; 7 bases line up with TRBD1. This CDR3 is 13 amino acids long. Germline lookup yields CDR1 MNHEY and CDR2 SVGAGI. The V segment lost 6 bases and the J segment 5 bases; nucleotides outside the gene matches: 4. The DNA of the CDR3 is TGTGCCAGCAGACGACAGGGAGATCAGCCCCAGCATTTT. It encodes CASRRQGDQPQHF.

This clone was counted many times. CDR3 region: CASSQGVNYGYTF. CDR3 nucleotides: TGTGCCAGCAGCCAGGGCGTTAACTATGGCTACACCTTC. V usage is TRBV27 and J usage is TRBJ1-2; a possible D gene is TRBD1 (5 bases). This CDR3 region has 13 residues. Between the trimmed V and J ends, which lost 6 bases and 1 base, there was a span of 9 bases. The germline V gene encodes CDR1 MNHEY and CDR2 SMNVEV (reference sequence).

This clone was observed at least ten times. V gene TRBV6-1 combines with J gene TRBJ2-1, with a tentative D call TRBD1 (6 bases). The CDR3 totals 14 residues. Trimming shortened V by 5 bases and J by 7 bases, and 15 bases separated the two germline ends. CDR1 MNHNS and CDR2 SASEGT come from the germline V gene. The CDR3 sequence: CASSPGQGGNEQFF. DNA for the CDR3: TGTGCCAGCAGTCCGGGACAAGGAGGAAATGAGCAGTTCTTC.

This clone was recorded at least ten times. V is TRBV6-5 and J is TRBJ1-4; possibly TRBD1 for D (5 bases). Germline CDR1 and CDR2: MNHEY and SVGAGI. The V gene lost 6 bases and the J gene lost 7 bases, with 18 bases spanning the gap. The CDR3 runs to 15 residues. The CDR3 DNA reads TGTGCCAGCAGCCGGGACCCGCTCGGGGGTGAAAAACTGTTTTTT. It is translated as CASSRDPLGGEKLFF.

This clone was found a few times. Here the CDR3 reads CASRKGQGAKETQYF. CDR3 nucleotide sequence: TGTGCCAGCAGAAAGGGACAGGGGGCGAAAGAGACCCAGTACTTC. This chain uses TRBV27 with TRBJ2-5, with TRBD1 matching over 12 bases. V shed 6 bases and J 3 bases; nucleotides not matched to a gene: 5. The length of the CDR3 is 15 residues. Per the germline V gene, CDR1 is MNHEY and CDR2 is SMNVEV (reference sequence).

This clone was seen ten or more times. This chain joins TRBV9 and TRBJ2-3; D gene unclear. Per the germline V gene, CDR1 is SGDLS and CDR2 is YYNGEE. The CDR3 covers 13 residues. Deletions cut 6 bases from V and 2 bases from J, with 10 bases between. The CDR3 coding sequence is TGTGCCAGCACCCGCGGTCTCACAGATACGCAGTATTTT. This gives the protein CASTRGLTDTQYF.

There are many counts of this clone. The V gene is TRBV5-4, the J gene TRBJ2-1, with 8 nucleotides matching TRBD2. The CDR3 contains 14 residues. J was trimmed by 7 bases and V by 4 bases; bases with no gene match: 7. Germline V gives CDR1 SGHNT, CDR2 YYREEE (reference sequence). CDR3 sequence: CASSRRGGENEQFF. The CDR3 DNA reads as TGTGCCAGCAGCAGACGGGGGGGCGAGAATGAGCAGTTCTTC.

This clone appeared many times. The chain is built from TRBV5-1 and TRBJ2-7; 9 bases agree with TRBD1. CDR1 SGHRS and CDR2 YFSETQ come from the germline V gene. V trimming: 3 bases; J trimming: 2 bases; junction bases outside the gene matches: 6. The CDR3 loop spans 15 amino acids. The CDR3 bases are TGCGCCAGCAGCTCCCCGGGACAGGGAACCTACGAGCAGTACTTC. It yields the protein CASSSPGQGTYEQYF.

This clone was seen a few times. The chain employs TRBV27 and TRBJ2-3; D is ambiguous. With 5 bases removed from V and 1 base from J, the gap between germline ends came to 10 bases. The CDR3 totals 14 residues. Per the germline V gene, CDR1 is MNHEY and CDR2 is SMNVEV (reference sequence). The CDR3 DNA is TGTGCCAGCAGTCCAACCCGCGGCACAGATACGCAGTATTTT. Encoded protein: CASSPTRGTDTQYF.

This clone appeared many times. The chain has TRBV27 and TRBJ2-7; D might be TRBD1 (5 bases). This CDR3 is 11 amino acids long. Germline V lookup: CDR1 MNHEY, CDR2 SMNVEV (reference sequence). V was clipped by 6 bases and J by 5 bases, with 8 bases between them. CDR3 nucleotides: TGTGCCAGCAGCAGGGCCCACGAGCAGTACTTC. It is translated as CASSRAHEQYF.

This clone was recorded at least ten times. V usage is TRBV28 and J usage is TRBJ1-1; TRBD1 might be the D (6 bases). This CDR3 is 14 amino acids long. The V end lost 3 bases, the J end lost 1 base, and 9 bases lay between the germline ends. Per germline, CDR1 MDHEN and CDR2 SYDVKM. This chain's CDR3 is CASSFLGGNTEAFF. CDR3 sequence (DNA): TGTGCCAGCAGTTTTTTAGGGGGGAACACTGAAGCTTTCTTT.

This clone was detected ten times or more. The chain couples TRBV11-2 to TRBJ2-2; D not certain. Trimming took 5 bases from V and 0 from J, leaving 13 bases between them. Germline V gives CDR1 SGHAT, CDR2 FQNNGV. The CDR3 runs 16 residues. The CDR3 nucleotides are TGTGCCAGCAGCCCACAGATTCCTCCGAACACCGGGGAGCTGTTTTTT. It encodes CASSPQIPPNTGELFF. The whole variable domain, remainder taken from reference TRBV11-2 and TRBJ2-2, is EAGVAQSPRYKIIEKRQSVAFWCNPISGHATLYWYQQILGQGPKLLIQFQNNGVVDDSQLPKDRFSAERLKGVDSTLKIQPAKLEDSAVYLCASSPQIPPNTGELFFGEGSRLTVL.

This clone appeared many times. The rearrangement links TRBV5-1 to TRBJ1-2, with 9 bases fitting TRBD1. This CDR3 spans 14 amino acids. Germline-derived CDR1 and CDR2 are SGHRS and YFSETQ. Germline trimming cut 4 bases from V and 5 bases from J; bases unmatched to any gene: 6. The CDR3 DNA sequence: TGCGCCAGCAGCACTACGGGACAGGGTTATGGCTACACCTTC. It specifies CASSTTGQGYGYTF.

This clone was seen ten or more times. The V call is TRBV28, the J call TRBJ2-2; 10 bases are a match to TRBD1. After removal of 4 bases from V and 3 bases from J, the junction contained 2 bases not matched to a gene. The length of the CDR3 is 15 residues. Germline-derived CDR1 and CDR2 are MDHEN and SYDVKM. CDR3 region: CASSWGTGDTGELFF. In nucleotides, the CDR3 is TGTGCCAGCAGTTGGGGGACAGGGGACACCGGGGAGCTGTTTTTT.

CDR3 amino acids: CSVKSGTGYEQYF. The CDR3 nucleotides read TGCAGCGTCAAATCCGGGACAGGTTACGAGCAGTACTTC. The J gene is TRBJ2-7, the V gene TRBV29-1; 8 bases map to TRBD1. The CDR3 has 13 amino acids. V dropped 6 bases and J dropped 4; count of bases not matched to a gene: 8. Per the germline V gene, CDR1 is SQVTM and CDR2 is ANQGSEA.

This clone was detected ten times or more. The chain links TRBV5-1 to TRBJ1-6; no clear D. CDR3 length: 16 residues. V was pared by 0 bases and J by 7 bases, with 14 bases between. Germline V lookup: CDR1 SGHRS, CDR2 YFSETQ. CDR3: CASSLAVGVSNSPLHF. Here the CDR3 DNA reads TGCGCCAGCAGCTTGGCCGTGGGCGTCTCAAATTCACCCCTCCACTTT.

There are a few counts of this clone. The chain carries TRBV23-1 and TRBJ1-2; D might be TRBD1 (5 bases). TRBV23-1 falls under the ORF class, with uncertain function. This CDR3 has 13 amino acids. V lost 4 bases to trimming and J lost 5 bases, with 11 bases between them. The CDR3 bases are TGCGCCAGCAGTCGTCGCAGGGCTTATGGCTACACCTTC. The encoded protein is CASSRRRAYGYTF.

The table lists this clone with many counts. The rearrangement links TRBV5-1 to TRBJ2-7; the D gene is possibly TRBD1 (7 bases). CDR1 is SGHRS, CDR2 YFSETQ, per germline. Trimming took off 4 bases at V and 3 bases at J, with 11 bases between the two ends. This CDR3 region has 13 residues. In DNA, the CDR3 is TGCGCCAGCAGCCCGGGGGACAGCTACGAGCAGTACTTC. Its protein product is CASSPGDSYEQYF. The full variable domain, with the rest looked up from reference TRBV5-1 and TRBJ2-7, is KAGVTQTPRYLIKTRGQQVTLSCSPISGHRSVSWYQQTPGQGLQFLFEYFSETQRNKGNFPGRFSGRQFSNSRSEMNVSTLELGDSALYLCASSPGDSYEQYFGPGTRLTVT.

This clone was picked up many times. The rearrangement joins TRBV5-1 to TRBJ2-7; 7 bases are shared with TRBD2. This CDR3 is 13 amino acids long. The V and J ends lost 1 base and 6 bases, in that order; junction bases with no gene match: 4. CDR1 and CDR2 from the germline V gene are SGHRS and YFSETQ. The CDR3, as DNA: TGCGCCAGCAGCTTGAAAGGGAGGGGCGAGCAGTACTTC. It translates to CASSLKGRGEQYF.

This clone was seen repeatedly, ten times or more. This sequence joins TRBV5-1 and TRBJ2-4, with 8 nucleotides matching TRBD1. Trimming cost V 5 bases and J 5 bases; bases outside gene matches: 6. This CDR3 contains 14 residues. Per germline, CDR1 SGHRS and CDR2 YFSETQ. CDR3 sequence: CASRLDRVQNIQYF. CDR3 nucleotides: TGCGCCAGCAGACTGGACAGGGTACAAAACATTCAGTACTTC.